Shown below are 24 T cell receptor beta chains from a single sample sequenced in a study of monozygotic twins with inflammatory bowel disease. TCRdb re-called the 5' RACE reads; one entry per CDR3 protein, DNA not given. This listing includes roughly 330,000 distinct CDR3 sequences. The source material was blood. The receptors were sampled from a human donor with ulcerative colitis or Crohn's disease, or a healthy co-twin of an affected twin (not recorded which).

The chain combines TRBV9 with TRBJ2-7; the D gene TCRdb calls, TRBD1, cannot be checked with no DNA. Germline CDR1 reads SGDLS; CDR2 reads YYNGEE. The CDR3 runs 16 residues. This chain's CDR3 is CASSNPGTVLLYEQYF.

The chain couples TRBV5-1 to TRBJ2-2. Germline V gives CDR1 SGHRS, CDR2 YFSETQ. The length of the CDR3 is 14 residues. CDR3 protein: CASSDSMNTGELFF.

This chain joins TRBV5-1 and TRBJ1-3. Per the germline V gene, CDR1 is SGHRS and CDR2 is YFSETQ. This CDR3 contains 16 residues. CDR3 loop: CASSSLGQGSGNTIYF.

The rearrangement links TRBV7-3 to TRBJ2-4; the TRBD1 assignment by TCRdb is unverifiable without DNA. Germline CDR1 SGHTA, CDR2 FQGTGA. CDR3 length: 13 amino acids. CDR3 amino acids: CASSLGQGSIQYF.

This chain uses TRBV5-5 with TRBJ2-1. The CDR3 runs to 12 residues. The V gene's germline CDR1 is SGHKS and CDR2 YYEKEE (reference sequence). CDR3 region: CASSRTFNEQFF.

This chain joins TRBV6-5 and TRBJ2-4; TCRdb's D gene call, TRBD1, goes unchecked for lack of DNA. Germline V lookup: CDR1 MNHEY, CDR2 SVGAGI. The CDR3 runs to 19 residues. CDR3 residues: CASSYPRDRDGFAKNIQYF.

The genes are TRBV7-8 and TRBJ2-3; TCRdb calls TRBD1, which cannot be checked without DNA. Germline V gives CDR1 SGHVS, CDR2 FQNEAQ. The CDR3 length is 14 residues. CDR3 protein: CASSRDRARDTQYF.

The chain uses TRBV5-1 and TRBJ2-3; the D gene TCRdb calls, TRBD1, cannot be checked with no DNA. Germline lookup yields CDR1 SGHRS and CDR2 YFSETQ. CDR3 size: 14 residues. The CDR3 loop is CASDRTLSTDTQYF.

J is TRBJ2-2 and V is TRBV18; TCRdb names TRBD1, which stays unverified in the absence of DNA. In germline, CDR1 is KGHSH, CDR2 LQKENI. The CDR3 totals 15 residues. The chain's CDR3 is CASSPLDRLTGELFF.

CDR3 amino acids: CASRPKTGGASRTTGTDTQYF. The chain uses TRBV5-1 and TRBJ2-3; without DNA, the TCRdb call of TRBD1 cannot be checked. The germline gives CDR1 SGHRS, CDR2 YFSETQ. This CDR3 comprises 21 residues.

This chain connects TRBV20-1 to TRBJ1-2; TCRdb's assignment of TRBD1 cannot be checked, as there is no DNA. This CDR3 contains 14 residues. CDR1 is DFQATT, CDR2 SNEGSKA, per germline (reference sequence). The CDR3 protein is CSARDNRGNYGYTF.

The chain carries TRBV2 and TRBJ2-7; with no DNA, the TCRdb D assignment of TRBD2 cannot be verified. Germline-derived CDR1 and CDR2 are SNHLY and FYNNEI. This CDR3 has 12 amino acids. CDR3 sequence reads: CASRGVAYEQYF.

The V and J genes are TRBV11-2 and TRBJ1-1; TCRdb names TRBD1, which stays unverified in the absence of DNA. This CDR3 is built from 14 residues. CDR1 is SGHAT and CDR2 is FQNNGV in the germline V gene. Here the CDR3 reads CASSSTPGTAKAFF.

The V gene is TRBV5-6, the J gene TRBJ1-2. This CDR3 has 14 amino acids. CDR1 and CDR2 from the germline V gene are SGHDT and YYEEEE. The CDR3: CASSLFRSKIGYTF.

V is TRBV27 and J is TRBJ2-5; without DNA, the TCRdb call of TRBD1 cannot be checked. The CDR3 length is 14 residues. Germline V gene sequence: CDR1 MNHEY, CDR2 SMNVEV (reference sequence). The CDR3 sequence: CASSPGQGKETQYF.

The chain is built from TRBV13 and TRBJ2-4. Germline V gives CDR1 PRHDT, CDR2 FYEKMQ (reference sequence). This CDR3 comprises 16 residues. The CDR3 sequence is CASSFGQTRTKNIQYF.

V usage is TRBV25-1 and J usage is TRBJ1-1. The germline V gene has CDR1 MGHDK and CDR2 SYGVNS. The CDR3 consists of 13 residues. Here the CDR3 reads CASSEYDALGAFF. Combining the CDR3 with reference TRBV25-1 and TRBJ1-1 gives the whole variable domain EADIYQTPRYLVIGTGKKITLECSQTMGHDKMYWYQQDPGMELHLIHYSYGVNSTEKGDLSSESTVSRIRTEHFPLTLESARPSHTSQYLCASSEYDALGAFFGQGTRLTVV.

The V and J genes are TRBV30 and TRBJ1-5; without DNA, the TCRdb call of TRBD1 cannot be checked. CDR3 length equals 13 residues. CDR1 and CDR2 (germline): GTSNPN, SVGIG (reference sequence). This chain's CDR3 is CAWSGEGGQPQHF.

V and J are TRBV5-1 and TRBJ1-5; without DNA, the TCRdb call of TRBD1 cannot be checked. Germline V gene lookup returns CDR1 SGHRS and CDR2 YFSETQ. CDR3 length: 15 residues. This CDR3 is CASSLDGTKGGPQHF.

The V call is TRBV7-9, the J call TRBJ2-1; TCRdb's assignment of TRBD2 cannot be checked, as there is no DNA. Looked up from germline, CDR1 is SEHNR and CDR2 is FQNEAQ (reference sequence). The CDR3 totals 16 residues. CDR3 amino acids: CASSSRTSGKYNEQFF.

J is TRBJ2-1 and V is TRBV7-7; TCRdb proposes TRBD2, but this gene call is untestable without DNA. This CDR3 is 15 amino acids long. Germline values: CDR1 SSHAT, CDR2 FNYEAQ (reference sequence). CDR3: CASSLASGDYNEQFF.

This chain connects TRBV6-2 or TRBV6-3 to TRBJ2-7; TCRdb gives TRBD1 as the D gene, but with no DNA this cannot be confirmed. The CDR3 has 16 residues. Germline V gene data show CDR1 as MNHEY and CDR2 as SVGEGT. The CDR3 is CASSFSRRDRVHEQYF.

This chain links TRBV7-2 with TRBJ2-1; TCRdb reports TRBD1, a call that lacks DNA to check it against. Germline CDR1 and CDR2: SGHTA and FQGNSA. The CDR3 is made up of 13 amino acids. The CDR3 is CASSGDRRNEQFF.

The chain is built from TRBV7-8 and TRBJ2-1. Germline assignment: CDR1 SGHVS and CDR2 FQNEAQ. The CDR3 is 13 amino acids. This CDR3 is CASSLESFNEQFF.